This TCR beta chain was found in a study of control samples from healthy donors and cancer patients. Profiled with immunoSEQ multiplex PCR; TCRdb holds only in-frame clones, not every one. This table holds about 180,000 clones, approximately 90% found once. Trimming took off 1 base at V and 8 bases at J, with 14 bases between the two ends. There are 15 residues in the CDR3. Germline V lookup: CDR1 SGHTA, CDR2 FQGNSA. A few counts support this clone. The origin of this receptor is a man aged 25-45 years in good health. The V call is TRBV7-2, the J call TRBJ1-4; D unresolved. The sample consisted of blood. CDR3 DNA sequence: TGTGCCAGCAGCTTAGACCGCGGGATTGGCGAAAAACTGTTTTTT. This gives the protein CASSLDRGIGEKLFF.